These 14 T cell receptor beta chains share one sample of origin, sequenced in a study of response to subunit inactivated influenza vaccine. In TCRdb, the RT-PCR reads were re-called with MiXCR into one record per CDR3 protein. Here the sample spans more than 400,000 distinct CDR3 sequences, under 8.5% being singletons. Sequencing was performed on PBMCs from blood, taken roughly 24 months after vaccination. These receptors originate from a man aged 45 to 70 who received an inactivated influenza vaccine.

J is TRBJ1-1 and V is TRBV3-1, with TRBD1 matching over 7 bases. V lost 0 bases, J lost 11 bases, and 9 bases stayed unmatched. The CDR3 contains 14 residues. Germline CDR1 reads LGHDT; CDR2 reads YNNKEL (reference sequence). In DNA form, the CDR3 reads TGTGCCAGCAGCCAAGATTCATCGGGCAGGGGGGCTTTCTTT. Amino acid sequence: CASSQDSSGRGAFF.

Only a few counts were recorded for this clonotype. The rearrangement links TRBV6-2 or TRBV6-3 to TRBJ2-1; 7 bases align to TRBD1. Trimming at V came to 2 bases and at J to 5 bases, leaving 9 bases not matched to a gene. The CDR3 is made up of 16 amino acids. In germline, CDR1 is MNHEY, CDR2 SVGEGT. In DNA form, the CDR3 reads TGTGCCAGCAGTTACGACAGGGTCGTATTTAACAATGAGCAGTTCTTC. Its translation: CASSYDRVVFNNEQFF.

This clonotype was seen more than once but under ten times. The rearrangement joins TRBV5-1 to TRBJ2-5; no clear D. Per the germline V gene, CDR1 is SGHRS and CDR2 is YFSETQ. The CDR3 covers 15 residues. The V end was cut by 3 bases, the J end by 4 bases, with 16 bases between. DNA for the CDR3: TGCGCCAGCAGCTGGGCGGTAGCTGTCGGAGAGACCCAGTACTTC. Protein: CASSWAVAVGETQYF.

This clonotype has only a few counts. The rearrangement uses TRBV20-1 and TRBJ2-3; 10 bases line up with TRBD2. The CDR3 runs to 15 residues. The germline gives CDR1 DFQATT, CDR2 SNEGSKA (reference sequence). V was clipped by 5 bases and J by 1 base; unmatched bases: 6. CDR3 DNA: TGCAGTGCTGATCACGGGACTAGCGGCACAGATACGCAGTATTTT. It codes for CSADHGTSGTDTQYF.

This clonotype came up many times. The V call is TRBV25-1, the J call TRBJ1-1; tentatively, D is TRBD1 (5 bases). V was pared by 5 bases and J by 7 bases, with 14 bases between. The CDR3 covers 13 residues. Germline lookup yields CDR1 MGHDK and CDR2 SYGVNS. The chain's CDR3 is CASSSGTSNEAFF. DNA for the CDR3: TGTGCCAGCAGTTCCGGGACCTCAAATGAAGCTTTCTTT. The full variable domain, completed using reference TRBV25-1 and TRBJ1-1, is EADIYQTPRYLVIGTGKKITLECSQTMGHDKMYWYQQDPGMELHLIHYSYGVNSTEKGDLSSESTVSRIRTEHFPLTLESARPSHTSQYLCASSSGTSNEAFFGQGTRLTVV.

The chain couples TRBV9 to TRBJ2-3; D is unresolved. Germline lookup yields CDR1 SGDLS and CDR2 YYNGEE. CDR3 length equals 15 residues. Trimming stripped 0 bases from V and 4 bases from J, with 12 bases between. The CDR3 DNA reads TGTGCCAGCAGCGTAGTGTACGGTGGCGCAGATACGCAGTATTTT. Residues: CASSVVYGGADTQYF. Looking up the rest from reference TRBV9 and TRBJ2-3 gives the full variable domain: DSGVTQTPKHLITATGQRVTLRCSPRSGDLSVYWYQQSLDQGLQFLIQYYNGEERAKGNILERFSAQQFPDLHSELNLSSLELGDSALYFCASSVVYGGADTQYFGPGTRLTVL.

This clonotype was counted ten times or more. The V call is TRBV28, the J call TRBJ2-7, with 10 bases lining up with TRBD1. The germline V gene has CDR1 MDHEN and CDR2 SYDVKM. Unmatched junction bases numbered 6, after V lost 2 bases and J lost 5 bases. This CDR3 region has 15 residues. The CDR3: CASSLLGTGVDEQYF. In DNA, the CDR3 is TGTGCCAGCAGTTTACTCGGGACAGGGGTGGACGAGCAGTACTTC.

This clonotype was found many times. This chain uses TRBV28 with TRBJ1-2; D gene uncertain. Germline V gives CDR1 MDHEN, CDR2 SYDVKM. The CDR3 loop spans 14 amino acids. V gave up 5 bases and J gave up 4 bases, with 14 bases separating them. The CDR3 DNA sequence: TGTGCCAGCAGTGTGAGGTTGTTTGCCTATGGCTACACCTTC. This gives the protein CASSVRLFAYGYTF.

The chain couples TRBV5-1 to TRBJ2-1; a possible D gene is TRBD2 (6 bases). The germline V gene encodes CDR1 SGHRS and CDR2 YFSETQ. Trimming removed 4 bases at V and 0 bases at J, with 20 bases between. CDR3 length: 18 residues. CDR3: CASSMASSGRPSYNEQFF. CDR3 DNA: TGCGCCAGCAGCATGGCTTCCTCCGGGAGACCCTCCTACAATGAGCAGTTCTTC.

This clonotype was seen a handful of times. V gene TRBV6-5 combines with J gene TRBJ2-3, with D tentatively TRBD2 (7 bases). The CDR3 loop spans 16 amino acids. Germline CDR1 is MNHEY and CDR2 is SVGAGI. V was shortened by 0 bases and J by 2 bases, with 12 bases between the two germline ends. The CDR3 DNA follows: TGTGCCAGCAGTTACTCGTCGGGGGGCTTCACAGATACGCAGTATTTT. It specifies CASSYSSGGFTDTQYF.

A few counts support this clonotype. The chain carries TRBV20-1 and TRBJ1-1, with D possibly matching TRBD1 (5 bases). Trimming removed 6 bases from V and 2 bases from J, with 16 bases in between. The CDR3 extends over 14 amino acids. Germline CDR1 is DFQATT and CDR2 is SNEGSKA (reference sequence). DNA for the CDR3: TGCAGTGCCAGTAGGGAAGGGGTCAACACTGAAGCTTTCTTT. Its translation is CSASREGVNTEAFF.

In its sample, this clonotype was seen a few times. The CDR3, as DNA: TGTGCCAGCAGCCATCTATACAGGACAGAAGACTATGGCTACACCTTC. Amino acid sequence: CASSHLYRTEDYGYTF. The chain has TRBV4-2 and TRBJ1-2; the D gene is possibly TRBD1 (6 bases). The CDR3 is 16 amino acids. Between the trimmed V and J ends, which lost 3 bases and 3 bases, there was a span of 17 bases. Germline loops: CDR1 LGHNA, CDR2 YNFKEQ.

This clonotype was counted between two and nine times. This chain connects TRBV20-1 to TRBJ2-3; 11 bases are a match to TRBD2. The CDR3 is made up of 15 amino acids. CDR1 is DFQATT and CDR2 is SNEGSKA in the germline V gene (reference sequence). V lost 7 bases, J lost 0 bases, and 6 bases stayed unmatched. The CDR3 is CSGTSGSSSTDTQYF. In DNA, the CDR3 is TGCAGTGGTACTAGCGGGAGCTCGAGCACAGATACGCAGTATTTT.

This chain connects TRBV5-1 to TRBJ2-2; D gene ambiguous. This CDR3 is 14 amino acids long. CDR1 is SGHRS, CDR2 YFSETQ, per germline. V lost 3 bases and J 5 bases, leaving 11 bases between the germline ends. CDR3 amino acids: CASSSQSKTGELFF. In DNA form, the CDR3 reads TGCGCCAGCAGCTCCCAGAGCAAGACCGGGGAGCTGTTTTTT. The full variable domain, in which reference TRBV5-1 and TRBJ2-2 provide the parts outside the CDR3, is KAGVTQTPRYLIKTRGQQVTLSCSPISGHRSVSWYQQTPGQGLQFLFEYFSETQRNKGNFPGRFSGRQFSNSRSEMNVSTLELGDSALYLCASSSQSKTGELFFGEGSRLTVL.